The clone carrying this T cell receptor (beta chain) has just a few counts. This sample is part of a study of OX40 agonist ivuxolimab in advanced cancers. Sequencing was performed with immunoSEQ multiplex PCR; in TCRdb, only in-frame clones are kept and a portion is missing. Of 75,000 to 80,000 clones listed, more than 70% are singletons. Trimming pared 11 bases from V and 0 bases from J, leaving 22 bases between. CDR1 is MDHEN and CDR2 is SYDVKM in the germline V gene. CDR3 length: 16 residues. The TCR was taken from an adult with an advanced solid tumor such as melanoma, head and neck, liver or kidney cancer. The sample in question was CD4+ or CD8+ T cells sorted from blood, obtained in a trial of the OX40 agonist ivuxolimab. The gene calls are TRBV28 and TRBJ2-5; possibly TRBD1 or TRBD2 for D (6 bases each). The CDR3 coding sequence is TGTGCCTCGACAGTTGGGGGCGCGGGGAACCAAGAGACCCAGTACTTC. Translating it yields CASTVGGAGNQETQYF.